The 14 T cell receptor beta chains given below trace back to one sample, sequenced in a study of CD8 T cells in ankylosing spondylitis (dated by TCRdb to the late 2010s). The protocol used for the library was 5' RACE. The sample was run on an Illumina HiSeq 2500. Using fastp trimming at Q25 and MiXCR clonotype assembly, TCRdb reanalyzed the public sequencing data and kept in-frame beta chains. Every entry covers one CDR3 protein and lists the most common genes and DNA from its rows. The sample yields fewer than 400,000 distinct CDR3 sequences; roughly 15% were counted once. Around 0.99% of the sample lies in the top ten. Source material: blood, either unsorted or a sorted T cell fraction (not recorded which). These receptor sequences come from a male donor with ankylosing spondylitis or in good health (not recorded which).

This sequence joins TRBV5-1 and TRBJ2-2, with D possibly matching TRBD1 (5 bases). The germline V and J ends were trimmed by 3 bases and 5 bases, with 17 bases remaining between them. In germline, CDR1 is SGHRS, CDR2 YFSETQ. The CDR3 length is 16 residues. This CDR3 is CASSSTDRSGTGELFF. The CDR3 nucleotides are TGCGCCAGCAGCTCAACGGACCGATCAGGGACCGGGGAGCTGTTTTTT. The full variable domain, with the rest looked up from reference TRBV5-1 and TRBJ2-2, is KAGVTQTPRYLIKTRGQQVTLSCSPISGHRSVSWYQQTPGQGLQFLFEYFSETQRNKGNFPGRFSGRQFSNSRSEMNVSTLELGDSALYLCASSSTDRSGTGELFFGEGSRLTVL.

The table lists this clonotype with a few counts. The chain links TRBV5-1 to TRBJ1-1; no firm D call. The CDR3 contains 15 residues. The V end was cut by 1 base, the J end by 4 bases, with 14 bases between. Germline assignment: CDR1 SGHRS and CDR2 YFSETQ. CDR3 sequence (DNA): TGCGCCAGCAGCTTGTTGGGAAGGGATGGCACTGAAGCTTTCTTT. Translation: CASSLLGRDGTEAFF.

This clonotype has just a few counts. The rearrangement uses TRBV4-1 and TRBJ1-2, with a tentative D call TRBD1 (6 bases). V dropped 8 bases and J dropped 2 bases, with 18 bases sitting between them. CDR3 size: 15 residues. Germline assignment: CDR1 MGHRA and CDR2 YSYEKL. The CDR3 reads CASQGHALQNYGYTF. CDR3 bases: TGCGCCAGCCAGGGACACGCACTTCAAAACTATGGCTACACCTTC.

Only a few counts were recorded for this clonotype. The rearrangement links TRBV5-1 to TRBJ1-2; 7 bases line up with TRBD1. V gave up 4 bases and J gave up 0 bases; unmatched junction bases: 6. CDR1 and CDR2 from the germline V gene are SGHRS and YFSETQ. CDR3 length: 15 amino acids. The CDR3 loop is CASSPGQAPNYGYTF. The CDR3 coding sequence is TGCGCCAGCAGCCCAGGACAGGCGCCTAACTATGGCTACACCTTC. The full variable domain, rest sourced from reference TRBV5-1 and TRBJ1-2, is KAGVTQTPRYLIKTRGQQVTLSCSPISGHRSVSWYQQTPGQGLQFLFEYFSETQRNKGNFPGRFSGRQFSNSRSEMNVSTLELGDSALYLCASSPGQAPNYGYTFGSGTRLTVV.

This clonotype was found many times. This rearrangement joins TRBV5-1 to TRBJ2-2; D call uncertain. The CDR3 sequence is 12 residues long. V gave up 2 bases and J gave up 5 bases, with 4 bases separating them. The V gene's germline CDR1 is SGHRS and CDR2 YFSETQ. The DNA for the CDR3 is TGCGCCAGCAGCTTTCGTACCGGGGAGCTGTTTTTT. This translates into CASSFRTGELFF.

Many counts were recorded for this clonotype. At one boundary the junction diverges from the germline segment, which might be a read error. The gene calls are TRBV5-1 and TRBJ2-1, with 9 bases that match TRBD2. The CDR3 runs 15 residues. Germline CDR1 and CDR2: SGHRS and YFSETQ. The CDR3 coding sequence is TGTGCCAGCAGTTTAGAAGCGGGGGGCGGCAATGAGCAGTTCTTC. Amino acid sequence: CASSLEAGGGNEQFF.

This rearrangement joins TRBV12-3 or TRBV12-4 to TRBJ2-1; TRBD2 matches at 13 bases. V lost 6 bases to trimming and J lost 8 bases; unmatched junction nucleotides: 10. This CDR3 has 16 amino acids. This CDR3 reads CASSPGLAGANDEQFF. DNA of the CDR3: TGTGCCAGCAGCCCCGGACTAGCGGGGGCCAACGATGAGCAGTTCTTC.

The genes are TRBV5-1 and TRBJ2-5; D is uncertain. This CDR3 region has 12 residues. V gave up 5 bases and J gave up 4 bases, with 9 bases separating them. The germline V gene has CDR1 SGHRS and CDR2 YFSETQ. CDR3 residues: CASRDIGETQYF. The CDR3 coding sequence is TGCGCCAGCAGAGACATAGGAGAGACCCAGTACTTC. The variable domain in full, with the rest retrieved from reference TRBV5-1 and TRBJ2-5, is KAGVTQTPRYLIKTRGQQVTLSCSPISGHRSVSWYQQTPGQGLQFLFEYFSETQRNKGNFPGRFSGRQFSNSRSEMNVSTLELGDSALYLCASRDIGETQYFGPGTRLLVL.

This clonotype has a handful of counts. This rearrangement joins TRBV4-1 to TRBJ1-3; unclear D gene. The CDR3 has 16 residues. V gave up 1 base and J gave up 2 bases, with 12 bases separating them. Germline-derived CDR1 and CDR2 are MGHRA and YSYEKL. The CDR3 coding sequence is TGCGCCAGCAGCCAAGTAACTGAGGGAACTGGAAACACCATATATTTT. This sequence encodes CASSQVTEGTGNTIYF.

The chain joins TRBV5-1 to TRBJ2-3, with 7 bases lining up with TRBD1. The CDR3 totals 17 residues. Germline CDR1 SGHRS, CDR2 YFSETQ. The ends lost 0 bases at V and 3 bases at J; junction bases unmatched: 10. The CDR3 sequence: CASSLGSGQVTTDTQYF. The CDR3 nucleotides are TGCGCCAGCAGCTTGGGGAGTGGACAGGTAACAACAGATACGCAGTATTTT.

As DNA, the CDR3 is TGTGCCAGCAGCTGGGGGGGCGGGGAGCAGTTCTTC. This codes for CASSWGGGEQFF. V gene TRBV7-9 combines with J gene TRBJ2-1; a weak D match, TRBD2 (7 bases). With 4 bases removed from V and 10 bases from J, the gap between germline ends came to 11 bases. The length of the CDR3 is 12 residues. The germline gives CDR1 SEHNR, CDR2 FQNEAQ (reference sequence).

This chain joins TRBV18 and TRBJ2-7; 7 positions match TRBD2. CDR1 is KGHSH and CDR2 is LQKENI in the germline V gene. This CDR3 region has 18 residues. The junction had 13 bases not matched to a gene; V was cut back by 2 bases and J by 0 bases. The CDR3 sequence is CASSPELSGTTRSYEQYF. Here the CDR3 DNA reads TGTGCCAGCTCACCAGAACTCTCCGGGACTACCCGCTCCTACGAGCAGTACTTC.

This clonotype has just a few counts. This chain joins TRBV30 and TRBJ1-2, with unresolved D. Deletions cut 8 bases from V and 3 bases from J, with 16 bases between. The germline V gene encodes CDR1 GTSNPN and CDR2 SVGIG (reference sequence). This CDR3 has 13 amino acids. For the CDR3, the DNA is TGTGCCGCTAGCGGGGTGTTGGACTATGGCTACACCTTC. Translating it yields CAASGVLDYGYTF.

This clonotype was counted at least ten times. V usage is TRBV20-1 and J usage is TRBJ1-4; D gene ambiguous. The ends were cut back, 2 bases at V and 4 bases at J, with 11 bases in the middle. This CDR3 region has 14 residues. Germline CDR1 and CDR2: DFQATT and SNEGSKA (reference sequence). The DNA of the CDR3 is TGCAGTGCTAGAAGTACTTCGGGTAATGAAAAACTGTTTTTT. It codes for CSARSTSGNEKLFF.